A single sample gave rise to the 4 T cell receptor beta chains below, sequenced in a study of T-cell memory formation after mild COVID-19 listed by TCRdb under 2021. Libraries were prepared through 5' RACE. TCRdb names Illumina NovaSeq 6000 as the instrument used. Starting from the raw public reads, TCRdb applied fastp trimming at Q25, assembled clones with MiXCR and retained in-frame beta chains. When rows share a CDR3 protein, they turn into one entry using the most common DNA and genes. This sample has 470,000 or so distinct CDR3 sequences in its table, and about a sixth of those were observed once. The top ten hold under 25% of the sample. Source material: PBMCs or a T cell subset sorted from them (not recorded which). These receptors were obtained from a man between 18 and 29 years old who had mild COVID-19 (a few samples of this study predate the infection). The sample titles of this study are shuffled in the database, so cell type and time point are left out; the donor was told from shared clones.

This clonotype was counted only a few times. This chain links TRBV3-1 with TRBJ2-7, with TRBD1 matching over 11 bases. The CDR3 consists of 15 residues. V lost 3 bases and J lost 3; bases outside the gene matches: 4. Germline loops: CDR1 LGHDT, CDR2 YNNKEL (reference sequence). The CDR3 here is CASSQEGQGVYEQYF. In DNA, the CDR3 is TGTGCCAGCAGCCAGGAGGGACAGGGGGTCTACGAGCAGTACTTC.

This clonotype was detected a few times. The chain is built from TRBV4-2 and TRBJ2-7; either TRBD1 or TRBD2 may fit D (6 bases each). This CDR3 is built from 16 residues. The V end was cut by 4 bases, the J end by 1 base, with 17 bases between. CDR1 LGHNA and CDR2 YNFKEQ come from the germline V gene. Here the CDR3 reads CASSLRGQSQSYEQYF. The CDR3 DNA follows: TGTGCCAGCAGCCTTCGGGGGCAATCGCAATCCTACGAGCAGTACTTC.

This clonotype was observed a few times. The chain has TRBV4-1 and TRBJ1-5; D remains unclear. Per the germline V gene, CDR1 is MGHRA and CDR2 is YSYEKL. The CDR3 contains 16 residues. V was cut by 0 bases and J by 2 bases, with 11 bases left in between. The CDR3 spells CASSQDPPRGNQPQHF. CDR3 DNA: TGCGCCAGCAGCCAAGATCCCCCCCGAGGCAATCAGCCCCAGCATTTT.

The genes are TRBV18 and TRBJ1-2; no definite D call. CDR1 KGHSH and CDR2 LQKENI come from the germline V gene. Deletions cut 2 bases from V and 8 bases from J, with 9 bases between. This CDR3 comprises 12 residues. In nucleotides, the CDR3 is TGTGCCAGCTCACCAGCGAGGGTCGGCTACACCTTC. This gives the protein CASSPARVGYTF.